The clone carrying this T cell receptor beta chain was seen more than once but under ten times. Its antigen is still unknown. A v3.0 immunoSEQ assay was performed at survey level. Produced via immunoSEQ multiplex PCR; TCRdb's table is partial and in-frame only. The profile covers some 25,000 clones, with approximately 79% appearing a single time and roughly 11% taken by the ten largest. The CDR3 spans 16 residues. Germline V CDR1 and CDR2: SGHRS, YFSETQ. The trim removed 4 bases at V and 5 bases at J, leaving 10 bases unmatched. This entry belongs to a study of long-term antiretroviral therapy in people with HIV. Two or more post-ART PBMC samples, plus at least one pre-ART sample, were available for each donor. Study-level results: Blood was collected between about 2003 and 2018, possibly under older ART regimens. Patients on ART gained diversity, which nonetheless stayed below transplant donor controls. Clones that had undergone expansion before ART dominated the repertoire at all time points.

The receptor's source is a man under 40 with HIV. The sequencing used unsorted PBMCs, collected 2.1 years after starting antiretroviral therapy. The chain carries TRBV5-1 and TRBJ2-2, with TRBD1 identical over 8 bases. The chain's CDR3 is CASSPRTGMRTGELFF. The DNA for the CDR3 is TGCGCCAGCAGCCCCCGGACAGGGATGAGGACCGGGGAGCTGTTTTTT.